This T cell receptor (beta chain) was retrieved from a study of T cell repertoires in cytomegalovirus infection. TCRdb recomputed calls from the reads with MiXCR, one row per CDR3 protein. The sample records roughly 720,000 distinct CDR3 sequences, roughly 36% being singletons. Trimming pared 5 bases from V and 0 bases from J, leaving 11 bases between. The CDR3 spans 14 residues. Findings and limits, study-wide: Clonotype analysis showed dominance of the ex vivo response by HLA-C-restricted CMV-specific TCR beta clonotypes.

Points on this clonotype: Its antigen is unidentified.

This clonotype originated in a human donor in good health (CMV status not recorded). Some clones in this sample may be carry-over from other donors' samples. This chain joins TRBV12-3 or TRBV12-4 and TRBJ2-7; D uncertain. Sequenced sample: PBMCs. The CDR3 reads CASSGPSSSYEQYF. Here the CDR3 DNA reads TGTGCCAGCAGTGGCCCCTCCAGCTCCTACGAGCAGTACTTC.